This entry is about one TCR beta chain. These data are taken from a study of blood T cell repertoires in COVID-19. Sequencing used immunoSEQ multiplex PCR; TCRdb keeps in-frame clones, though not all of them. The sample contains about 140,000 clones, 77% of which appear only once. The germline CDR1 and CDR2 sequences are SGHVS and FQNEAQ. The CDR3 has 13 residues. V lost 5 bases and J lost 4, with 11 bases in between. Source material: peripheral blood. This TCR derives from a woman in her forties or fifties with active or convalescent COVID-19. The V call is TRBV7-8, the J call TRBJ1-2; D not resolved. The CDR3 bases are TGTGCCAGCAGCGCAGACTTCACCTATGGCTACACCTTC. It yields the protein CASSADFTYGYTF.